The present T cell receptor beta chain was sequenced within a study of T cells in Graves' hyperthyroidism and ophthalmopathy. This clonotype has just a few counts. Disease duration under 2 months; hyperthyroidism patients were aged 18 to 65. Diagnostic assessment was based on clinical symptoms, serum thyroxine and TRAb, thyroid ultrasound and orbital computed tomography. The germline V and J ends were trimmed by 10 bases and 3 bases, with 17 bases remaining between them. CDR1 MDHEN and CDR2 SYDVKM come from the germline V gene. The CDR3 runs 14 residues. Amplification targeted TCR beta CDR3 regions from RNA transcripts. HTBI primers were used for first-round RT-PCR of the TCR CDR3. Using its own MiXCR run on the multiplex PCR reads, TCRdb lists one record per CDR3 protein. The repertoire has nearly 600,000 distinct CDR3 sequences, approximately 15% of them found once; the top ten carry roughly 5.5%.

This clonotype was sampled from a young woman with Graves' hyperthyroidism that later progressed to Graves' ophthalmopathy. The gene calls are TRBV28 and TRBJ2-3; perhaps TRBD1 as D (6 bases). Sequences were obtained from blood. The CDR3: CATQGTPGTDTQYF. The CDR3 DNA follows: TGTGCCACCCAGGGGACCCCTGGGACAGATACGCAGTATTTT.